The clone carrying this TCR beta chain was seen repeatedly, ten times or more. The sample is drawn from a study of T cells in Graves' hyperthyroidism and ophthalmopathy. Amplified regions were TCR beta CDR3 sequences from RNA transcripts. The HTBI set primed first-round TCR CDR3 RT-PCR. Via MiXCR, TCRdb re-called the multiplex PCR reads, giving one row per CDR3 protein. The sample has 500,000 to 750,000 distinct CDR3 sequences; about 45% are singletons. The CDR3 contains 16 residues. V lost 3 bases to trimming and J lost 2 bases, with 17 bases between them. Germline CDR1 MNHEY, CDR2 SMNVEV (reference sequence).

This clonotype originated in a young woman with Graves' hyperthyroidism. J is TRBJ2-7 and V is TRBV27; the D is unclear. The sample was peripheral blood or thyroid tissue (not recorded which). The CDR3 sequence is CASSFLSVAGPYEQYF. DNA of the CDR3: TGTGCCAGCAGTTTTCTTTCCGTGGCAGGACCCTACGAGCAGTACTTC.